The 28 T cell receptor beta chains in this list originate from one sample, sequenced in a study of blood T cell repertoires in COVID-19 (TCRdb year 2020). Library generation was performed with the immunoSEQ multiplex PCR assay. TCRdb took this table from immuneACCESS and kept in-frame rearrangements with V and J called. Such tables lack part of the clones; where checked against another copy, unresolved V genes explain under half of the gap, and the rest is unexplained. The sample table records 35,000 to 50,000 clones; 87% of these occur just once. The top ten clones comprise about a tenth of the sample. The source material was peripheral blood. The receptors stem from a woman aged 80 or over with active COVID-19.

The V call is TRBV28, the J call TRBJ1-1, with D possibly matching TRBD1 (5 bases). The V end lost 6 bases, the J end lost 5 bases, and 13 bases lay between the germline ends. Germline CDR1 is MDHEN and CDR2 is SYDVKM. The CDR3 contains 13 residues. CDR3 amino acids: CASSLVGGTEAFF. The CDR3 nucleotides read TGTGCCAGCAGCCTCGTGGGGGGAACTGAAGCTTTCTTT. The whole variable domain, filled in from reference TRBV28 and TRBJ1-1, reads DVKVTQSSRYLVKRTGEKVFLECVQDMDHENMFWYRQDPGLGLRLIYFSYDVKMKEKGDIPEGYSVSREKKERFSLILESASTNQTSMYLCASSLVGGTEAFFGQGTRLTVV.

The chain employs TRBV5-1 and TRBJ1-1; 9 nucleotides agree with TRBD1. Trimming cost V 0 bases and J 3 bases; bases outside gene matches: 3. The CDR3 loop spans 15 amino acids. In germline, CDR1 is SGHRS, CDR2 YFSETQ. This CDR3 is CASSLAGTGHTEAFF. The CDR3, as DNA: TGCGCCAGCAGCTTGGCCGGGACAGGGCACACTGAAGCTTTCTTT.

The chain employs TRBV5-6 and TRBJ2-7; TRBD2 might be the D (5 bases). The V end lost 4 bases, the J end lost 6 bases, and 17 bases lay between the germline ends. The CDR3 totals 14 residues. Germline V gives CDR1 SGHDT, CDR2 YYEEEE. The CDR3 reads CASSIYSVPGEQYF. The DNA of the CDR3 is TGTGCCAGCAGCATCTATAGCGTTCCGGGCGAGCAGTACTTC.

The gene calls are TRBV29-1 and TRBJ2-3; TRBD2 agrees at 8 bases. Per germline, CDR1 SQVTM and CDR2 ANQGSEA. This CDR3 spans 14 amino acids. With 6 bases clipped from V and 1 base from J, the junction kept 6 bases outside the gene matches. CDR3: CSVDLTSGTDTQYF. The CDR3 DNA follows: TGCAGCGTCGACCTGACTAGCGGCACAGATACGCAGTATTTT.

V and J are TRBV7-2 and TRBJ2-3; 14 bases line up with TRBD2. The germline V gene has CDR1 SGHTA and CDR2 FQGNSA. Trimming removed 4 bases from V and 6 bases from J; junction bases left unmatched: 6. The CDR3 sequence is 16 residues long. The CDR3 region has the DNA TGTGCCAGCAGCTCGACTAGCGGGGGGGCAAGGGATACGCAGTATTTT. Its protein is CASSSTSGGARDTQYF.

The genes are TRBV28 and TRBJ1-4; tentatively, D is TRBD1 (6 bases). CDR1 MDHEN and CDR2 SYDVKM come from the germline V gene. V was trimmed by 2 bases and J by 8 bases, leaving 12 bases between them. This CDR3 comprises 14 residues. CDR3 protein: CASSLGGAGEKLFF. CDR3 sequence (DNA): TGTGCCAGCAGTTTAGGGGGGGCTGGGGAAAAACTGTTTTTT.

The chain recombines TRBV4-3 with TRBJ2-3; 8 nucleotides line up with TRBD2. Trimming removed 0 bases from V and 2 bases from J; junction bases left unmatched: 10. CDR1 is LGHNA and CDR2 is YSLEER in the germline V gene. The CDR3 covers 18 residues. The CDR3 loop is CASSQDILGGGLTDTQYF. The DNA for the CDR3 is TGCGCCAGCAGCCAAGATATACTCGGGGGGGGCCTCACAGATACGCAGTATTTT.

This clone has just one count. CDR3: CASRRTGQGNSPLHF. CDR3 bases: TGTGCCAGCCGCCGGACGGGACAGGGAAATTCACCCCTCCACTTT. V and J are TRBV7-9 and TRBJ1-6, with 9 bases aligning to TRBD1. J gave up 7 bases and V 8 bases, and 9 bases lay outside the gene matches. The CDR3 is made up of 15 amino acids. The germline CDR1 and CDR2 sequences are SEHNR and FQNEAQ (reference sequence).

The chain links TRBV7-2 to TRBJ2-5; 7 nucleotides agree with TRBD2. Per the germline V gene, CDR1 is SGHTA and CDR2 is FQGNSA. Losses at the gene ends were 5 bases for V and 2 bases for J; bases not matched to a gene: 8. The CDR3 is 15 amino acids. CDR3 DNA sequence: TGTGCCAGCAGCCCATGGGGGGGGTTACAAGAGACCCAGTACTTC. Translated, it gives CASSPWGGLQETQYF. Based on the CDR3 plus reference TRBV7-2 and TRBJ2-5, the full variable domain is GAGVSQSPSNKVTEKGKDVELRCDPISGHTALYWYRQSLGQGLEFLIYFQGNSAPDKSGLPSDRFSAERTGGSVSTLTIQRTQQEDSAVYLCASSPWGGLQETQYFGPGTRLLVL.

The sample holds a few counts of this clone. The chain joins TRBV6-6 to TRBJ1-2; 7 positions match TRBD1. J lost 2 bases, V lost 5 bases, and 5 bases had no gene match. Per germline, CDR1 MNHNY and CDR2 SVGAGI (reference sequence). CDR3 length equals 14 residues. The CDR3 nucleotides read TGTGCCAGCAGTCGAACAGGGGACAACTATGGCTACACCTTC. Protein: CASSRTGDNYGYTF.

This clone was counted only a few times. The J gene is TRBJ1-2, the V gene TRBV19; D perhaps matches TRBD1 (6 bases). The germline V gene has CDR1 LNHDA and CDR2 SQIVND (reference sequence). V gave up 7 bases and J gave up 6 bases, with 27 bases separating them. CDR3 length: 17 amino acids. In nucleotides, the CDR3 is TGTGCCAGTAATCCTTCTCCCGGGACAACCTTCGGGGATGGCTACACCTTC. Protein: CASNPSPGTTFGDGYTF.

The chain recombines TRBV28 with TRBJ2-2, with 10 nucleotides matching TRBD1. The CDR3 covers 17 residues. Unmatched junction bases numbered 11, after V lost 6 bases and J lost 4 bases. In germline, CDR1 is MDHEN, CDR2 SYDVKM. The CDR3 DNA is TGTGCCAGCAGCTCCACCCGACAGGGGGCTATCACCGGGGAGCTGTTTTTT. It is translated as CASSSTRQGAITGELFF. Variable domain in full (rest from reference TRBV28 and TRBJ2-2): DVKVTQSSRYLVKRTGEKVFLECVQDMDHENMFWYRQDPGLGLRLIYFSYDVKMKEKGDIPEGYSVSREKKERFSLILESASTNQTSMYLCASSSTRQGAITGELFFGEGSRLTVL.

In DNA, the CDR3 is TGTGCCAGCAGCGTAAGGGGGGGCGAGCAGTACTTC. This gives the protein CASSVRGGEQYF. V gene TRBV11-1 combines with J gene TRBJ2-7; D may be TRBD2 (7 bases). Per germline, CDR1 SGHAT and CDR2 FQDESV (reference sequence). V was cut by 5 bases and J by 6 bases, with 11 bases left in between. The CDR3 runs to 12 residues. Together with reference TRBV11-1 and TRBJ2-7, the CDR3 gives the full variable domain: EAEVAQSPRYKITEKSQAVAFWCDPISGHATLYWYRQILGQGPELLVQFQDESVVDDSQLPKDRFSAERLKGVDSTLKIQPAELGDSAMYLCASSVRGGEQYFGPGTRLTVT.

The rearrangement joins TRBV18 to TRBJ2-7; 9 bases line up with TRBD1. Germline V CDR1 and CDR2: KGHSH, LQKENI. The CDR3 extends over 14 amino acids. V trimming: 3 bases; J trimming: 5 bases; junction bases outside the gene matches: 5. The DNA of the CDR3 is TGTGCCAGCTCACCGGGGGACAGGGTCCACGAGCAGTACTTC. It is translated as CASSPGDRVHEQYF.

The genes are TRBV19 and TRBJ1-4; a possible D gene is TRBD1 (6 bases). Per germline, CDR1 LNHDA and CDR2 SQIVND (reference sequence). The germline V and J ends were trimmed by 4 bases and 8 bases, with 20 bases remaining between them. The CDR3 spans 16 residues. The chain's CDR3 is CASSKVLAGANEKLFF. CDR3 coding DNA: TGTGCCAGTAGTAAGGTGTTGGCGGGGGCGAACGAAAAACTGTTTTTT.

The chain has TRBV27 and TRBJ1-6; possible D gene TRBD1, 5 bases. CDR1 and CDR2 (germline): MNHEY, SMNVEV (reference sequence). Between the trimmed V and J ends, which lost 8 bases and 7 bases, there was a span of 18 bases. This CDR3 is 15 amino acids long. The CDR3: CASGGGLYLNSPLHF. The CDR3 DNA reads as TGTGCCAGCGGTGGGGGGTTATACCTGAATTCACCCCTCCACTTT.

This chain links TRBV5-5 with TRBJ1-1; a possible D gene is TRBD1 (5 bases). This CDR3 is 13 amino acids long. Germline CDR1 reads SGHKS; CDR2 reads YYEKEE (reference sequence). Trimming pared 4 bases from V and 7 bases from J, leaving 14 bases between. CDR3 residues: CASSGGGRLEAFF. CDR3 nucleotide sequence: TGTGCCAGCAGCGGGGGAGGTCGCCTTGAAGCTTTCTTT.

The chain has TRBV25-1 and TRBJ2-4, with D possibly being TRBD2 (5 bases). The V end lost 8 bases, the J end lost 1 base, and 12 bases lay between the germline ends. Germline V gene data show CDR1 as MGHDK and CDR2 as SYGVNS. This CDR3 spans 14 amino acids. The CDR3 bases are TGTGCCAGCGCAAACAGAGGGGCCAAAAACATTCAGTACTTC. Encoded protein: CASANRGAKNIQYF. Combining the CDR3 with reference TRBV25-1 and TRBJ2-4 gives the whole variable domain EADIYQTPRYLVIGTGKKITLECSQTMGHDKMYWYQQDPGMELHLIHYSYGVNSTEKGDLSSESTVSRIRTEHFPLTLESARPSHTSQYLCASANRGAKNIQYFGAGTRLSVL.

The rearrangement uses TRBV6-6 and TRBJ2-1; no firm D call. The CDR3 runs to 14 residues. Trimming removed 5 bases from V and 1 base from J, with 9 bases in between. In germline, CDR1 is MNHNY, CDR2 SVGAGI (reference sequence). The DNA of the CDR3 is TGTGCCAGCAGTCAACAGTCTTCCTACAATGAGCAGTTCTTC. Amino acids: CASSQQSSYNEQFF.

V usage is TRBV19 and J usage is TRBJ2-3, with 7 bases aligning to TRBD1. The germline V gene has CDR1 LNHDA and CDR2 SQIVND (reference sequence). The CDR3 is 13 amino acids. Trimming at V came to 7 bases and at J to 7 bases, leaving 8 bases not matched to a gene. In nucleotides, the CDR3 is TGTGCCAGTAAGGCAGGGGGTGAGAATACGCAGTATTTT. Protein product: CASKAGGENTQYF.

This chain links TRBV24-1 with TRBJ1-4; the D gene is possibly TRBD1 (5 bases). From germline, CDR1 is KGHDR and CDR2 SFDVKD. The CDR3 has 16 amino acids. Trimming shortened V by 2 bases and J by 5 bases, and 14 bases separated the two germline ends. The CDR3 protein is CATSDSPMGGNEKLFF. The CDR3 region has the DNA TGTGCCACCAGTGATTCCCCGATGGGGGGGAATGAAAAACTGTTTTTT.

The genes are TRBV10-3 and TRBJ2-7, with D perhaps TRBD2 (7 bases). V lost 4 bases and J lost 3, with 10 bases in between. CDR3 length: 13 residues. CDR1 and CDR2 (germline): ENHRY, SYGVKD. The CDR3 spells CAISGGGGYEQYF. The CDR3 coding sequence is TGTGCCATCAGTGGAGGGGGGGGCTACGAGCAGTACTTC.

This clone was counted between two and nine times. The chain has TRBV28 and TRBJ2-7; D may be TRBD2 (6 bases). With 7 bases removed from V and 0 bases from J, the gap between germline ends came to 19 bases. Germline V gives CDR1 MDHEN, CDR2 SYDVKM. The length of the CDR3 is 16 residues. CDR3 residues: CASTPEGTWDSYEQYF. Written as DNA, the CDR3 is TGTGCCAGCACTCCCGAGGGGACTTGGGACTCCTACGAGCAGTACTTC.

This clone was recorded only once. V is TRBV19 and J is TRBJ2-1; possible D gene TRBD2, 7 bases. Per the germline V gene, CDR1 is LNHDA and CDR2 is SQIVND (reference sequence). The CDR3 contains 14 residues. The V end was cut by 3 bases, the J end by 6 bases, with 12 bases between. In DNA form, the CDR3 reads TGTGCCAGTAGTATGAGGGGGGGGCCCAATGAGCAGTTCTTC. Translation gives CASSMRGGPNEQFF.

The V and J genes are TRBV27 and TRBJ1-6; 9 positions match TRBD1. This CDR3 has 15 amino acids. Trimming cost V 7 bases and J 7 bases; bases outside gene matches: 8. Germline V gene sequence: CDR1 MNHEY, CDR2 SMNVEV (reference sequence). CDR3 bases: TGTGCCAGCATTATCCGGGACAGGGTAAATTCACCCCTCCACTTT. It is translated as CASIIRDRVNSPLHF.

The chain joins TRBV25-1 to TRBJ1-2; tentative D call: TRBD1 (5 bases). Per the germline V gene, CDR1 is MGHDK and CDR2 is SYGVNS. V lost 4 bases, J lost 2 bases, and 8 bases lay in between. CDR3 length: 13 amino acids. CDR3 coding DNA: TGTGCCAGCAGTGCCGACAGAAACTATGGCTACACCTTC. It codes for CASSADRNYGYTF.

The chain carries TRBV19 and TRBJ2-1; tentatively, D is TRBD2 (7 bases). The CDR3 consists of 15 residues. Trimming left V 1 base short and J 8 bases short, with 15 bases between. Germline V gene lookup returns CDR1 LNHDA and CDR2 SQIVND (reference sequence). CDR3 amino acids: CASSIGGGPIDEQFF. In nucleotides, the CDR3 is TGTGCCAGTAGTATAGGGGGGGGCCCTATCGATGAGCAGTTCTTC. The whole variable domain, remainder taken from reference TRBV19 and TRBJ2-1, is DGGITQSPKYLFRKEGQNVTLSCEQNLNHDAMYWYRQDPGQGLRLIYYSQIVNDFQKGDIAEGYSVSREKKESFPLTVTSAQKNPTAFYLCASSIGGGPIDEQFFGPGTRLTVL.

The chain joins TRBV3-1 (or the pseudogene TRBV3-2) to TRBJ1-2, with 7 bases lining up with TRBD1. Trimming at V came to 1 base and at J to 4 bases, leaving 3 bases not matched to a gene. Germline V gene lookup returns CDR1 LGHDT and CDR2 YNNKEL (reference sequence). The CDR3 runs to 14 residues. CDR3 nucleotide sequence: TGTGCCAGCAGCCAAGGGCGGGACAGCTATGGCTACACCTTC. Translated: CASSQGRDSYGYTF.